The 30 T cell receptor beta chains listed next were all sequenced from one sample in a study of graft-versus-host responses after intestinal transplantation. Measured with immunoSEQ multiplex PCR; TCRdb has only the in-frame clones, and not every one. The repertoire holds more than 65,000 clones, with roughly 87% as singletons. These TCRs' antigens remain unknown. The sequencing here drew on unstimulated CD8+ T cells sorted from spleen or lymph node cells, taken before intestinal transplant. All receptors come from a human donor who received an intestinal transplant.

The chain recombines TRBV13 with TRBJ2-3, with D unclear. The germline CDR1 and CDR2 sequences are PRHDT and FYEKMQ (reference sequence). The V end was cut by 2 bases, the J end by 3 bases, with 3 bases between. CDR3 size: 12 residues. CDR3 sequence: CASSLSTDTQYF. CDR3 in DNA: TGTGCCAGCAGCTTATCGACAGATACGCAGTATTTT.

The V and J genes are TRBV6-6 and TRBJ1-1; possibly TRBD1 for D (6 bases). The CDR3 loop spans 13 amino acids. V was clipped by 7 bases and J by 9 bases, with 18 bases between them. Germline values: CDR1 MNHNY, CDR2 SVGAGI (reference sequence). The CDR3 sequence is CASTSEGGTQAFF. CDR3 DNA: TGTGCCAGCACCTCGGAAGGTGGGACACAAGCTTTCTTT.

This sequence joins TRBV7-6 and TRBJ2-7; possibly TRBD2 for D (6 bases). The V and J ends lost 3 bases and 1 base respectively, with 13 bases between them. Germline values: CDR1 SGHVS, CDR2 FNYEAQ. The CDR3 is made up of 15 amino acids. The CDR3 nucleotides are TGTGCCAGCAGCTTGGGAGGACAACTTTCCTACGAGCAGTACTTC. Its protein is CASSLGGQLSYEQYF.

V usage is TRBV4-2 and J usage is TRBJ1-1; a possible D gene is TRBD1 (6 bases). V was cut by 1 base and J by 4 bases, with 10 bases left in between. The CDR3 loop spans 14 amino acids. Germline V gene data show CDR1 as LGHNA and CDR2 as YNFKEQ. The CDR3 coding sequence is TGTGCCAGCAGCCAAGGGGGGCCGGCCACTGAAGCTTTCTTT. This encodes CASSQGGPATEAFF.

The chain combines TRBV9 with TRBJ1-6; TRBD1 is a possible D gene (6 bases). Germline values: CDR1 SGDLS, CDR2 YYNGEE. Trimming took 4 bases from V and 2 from J, leaving 16 bases between them. The CDR3 consists of 17 residues. The CDR3 region has the DNA TGTGCCAGCAGCCTGAGGGGGACACCAACCTATAATTCACCCCTCCACTTT. Translation: CASSLRGTPTYNSPLHF.

V is TRBV2 and J is TRBJ1-5; TRBD1 matches 8 bases. There are 15 residues in the CDR3. Germline CDR1 is SNHLY and CDR2 is FYNNEI. Trimming at V came to 7 bases and at J to 5 bases, leaving 10 bases not matched to a gene. CDR3: CASMEAGGADQPQHF. The CDR3 bases are TGTGCCAGCATGGAGGCAGGGGGCGCGGATCAGCCCCAGCATTTT.

This clone was counted a few times. The chain links TRBV13 to TRBJ1-2; no definite D call. This CDR3 region has 13 residues. Germline V gene sequence: CDR1 PRHDT, CDR2 FYEKMQ (reference sequence). Trimming took off 0 bases at V and 4 bases at J, with 6 bases between the two ends. The CDR3 nucleotides are TGTGCCAGCAGCTTAGGCCTTTTCTATGGCTACACCTTC. Residues: CASSLGLFYGYTF.

This chain joins TRBV29-1 and TRBJ2-7, with a weak D call TRBD2 (6 bases). Looked up from germline, CDR1 is SQVTM and CDR2 is ANQGSEA. V lost 5 bases, J lost 2 bases, and 10 bases lay in between. This CDR3 is 12 amino acids long. CDR3 DNA: TGCAGCGTTTGTGGGAGGACCTACGAGCAGTACTTC. Translation gives CSVCGRTYEQYF.

This rearrangement joins TRBV13 to TRBJ2-6, with D tentatively TRBD1 (6 bases). Germline V gene lookup returns CDR1 PRHDT and CDR2 FYEKMQ (reference sequence). Trimming removed 5 bases from V and 0 bases from J, with 11 bases in between. The CDR3 is made up of 16 amino acids. This CDR3 reads CASSSRGRSGANVLTF. The DNA for the CDR3 is TGTGCCAGCAGCAGCAGGGGCCGCTCTGGGGCCAACGTCCTGACTTTC.

The chain has TRBV2 and TRBJ2-7, with D maybe TRBD1 (6 bases). The germline V gene encodes CDR1 SNHLY and CDR2 FYNNEI. The CDR3 contains 15 residues. The V and J ends lost 5 bases and 3 bases respectively, with 17 bases between them. This CDR3 reads CASSKTGSINYEQYF. CDR3 sequence (DNA): TGTGCCAGCAGTAAGACAGGCTCCATCAACTACGAGCAGTACTTC.

This chain links TRBV5-4 with TRBJ1-1; a weak D match, TRBD1 (5 bases). V was cut by 2 bases and J by 0 bases, with 8 bases left in between. The CDR3 has 14 residues. Germline V lookup: CDR1 SGHNT, CDR2 YYREEE (reference sequence). As DNA, the CDR3 is TGTGCCAGCAGCTTTGGGGGGATGAACACTGAAGCTTTCTTT. Its translation: CASSFGGMNTEAFF.

This clone was detected once. The chain links TRBV10-3 to TRBJ2-7; 7 nucleotides align to TRBD1. The V and J ends lost 10 bases and 3 bases, in that order; junction bases with no gene match: 6. Germline lookup yields CDR1 ENHRY and CDR2 SYGVKD. The length of the CDR3 is 12 residues. CDR3 sequence: CATNGDSYEQYF. The CDR3 DNA is TGTGCCACCAATGGGGACAGCTACGAGCAGTACTTC.

The chain links TRBV5-1 to TRBJ2-7; 10 bases are a match to TRBD2. The germline CDR1 and CDR2 sequences are SGHRS and YFSETQ. Trimming took 4 bases from V and 2 from J; bases not matched to a gene: 9. The CDR3 covers 16 residues. For the CDR3, the DNA is TGCGCCAGCAGCCCTTCTATAGCGGGGGGCCCCTACGAGCAGTACTTC. Translating gives CASSPSIAGGPYEQYF.

This clone turned up a few times. V and J are TRBV5-6 and TRBJ1-6; 7 nucleotides line up with TRBD1. Germline assignment: CDR1 SGHDT and CDR2 YYEEEE. J lost 1 base, V lost 6 bases, and 1 base had no gene match. This CDR3 spans 14 amino acids. The CDR3 sequence is CASTRGSYNSPLHF. The CDR3, as DNA: TGTGCCAGCACCAGGGGGTCCTATAATTCACCCCTCCACTTT.

The rearrangement joins TRBV4-1 to TRBJ1-5, with TRBD1 matching 7 bases. Trimming cost V 10 bases and J 3 bases; bases outside gene matches: 6. CDR1 MGHRA and CDR2 YSYEKL come from the germline V gene. The CDR3 consists of 13 residues. Written as DNA, the CDR3 is TGCGCCACCGGGACAGTCGCCAATCAGCCCCAGCATTTT. This encodes CATGTVANQPQHF.

V gene TRBV9 combines with J gene TRBJ2-1; 14 positions match TRBD2. The CDR3 length is 16 residues. Germline-derived CDR1 and CDR2 are SGDLS and YYNGEE. V shed 4 bases, J shed 5 bases, and the junction held 5 bases outside the gene matches. The DNA of the CDR3 is TGTGCCAGCAGCCCAGGGACTAGCGGGGGTAACAATGAGCAGTTCTTC. Protein sequence: CASSPGTSGGNNEQFF. The full variable domain, rest sourced from reference TRBV9 and TRBJ2-1, is DSGVTQTPKHLITATGQRVTLRCSPRSGDLSVYWYQQSLDQGLQFLIQYYNGEERAKGNILERFSAQQFPDLHSELNLSSLELGDSALYFCASSPGTSGGNNEQFFGPGTRLTVL.

This clone was recorded only once. V usage is TRBV19 and J usage is TRBJ1-5, with a tentative D call TRBD1 (5 bases). Germline CDR1 is LNHDA and CDR2 is SQIVND (reference sequence). Trimming pared 5 bases from V and 10 bases from J, leaving 18 bases between. This CDR3 contains 14 residues. The CDR3 here is CASSGGSPFIPQHF. The DNA of the CDR3 is TGTGCCAGTAGTGGGGGGAGCCCCTTTATACCCCAGCATTTT.

The V and J genes are TRBV1 and TRBJ1-1. TRBV1 is shown as a pseudogene. The CDR3 has 15 residues. The CDR3 sequence is CTSSLPEPLHTEAFF. As DNA, the CDR3 is TGCACCAGCAGCCTTCCGGAGCCCCTTCACACTGAAGCTTTCTTT.

This chain joins TRBV5-6 and TRBJ2-5; TRBD1 matches at 11 bases. Looked up from germline, CDR1 is SGHDT and CDR2 is YYEEEE. The CDR3 contains 16 residues. The ends lost 4 bases at V and 5 bases at J; junction bases unmatched: 10. CDR3 in amino acids: CASSSPGDRGGETQYF. In DNA form, the CDR3 reads TGTGCCAGCAGCAGCCCCGGGGACAGGGGGGGGGAGACCCAGTACTTC. Looking up the rest from reference TRBV5-6 and TRBJ2-5 gives the full variable domain: DAGVTQSPTHLIKTRGQQVTLRCSPKSGHDTVSWYQQALGQGPQFIFQYYEEEERQRGNFPDRFSGHQFPNYSSELNVNALLLGDSALYLCASSSPGDRGGETQYFGPGTRLLVL.

This clone showed up just a few times. This chain uses TRBV27 with TRBJ2-3; possible D gene TRBD1, 5 bases. The CDR3 is 16 amino acids. V lost 6 bases, J lost 0 bases, and 16 bases lay in between. Per the germline V gene, CDR1 is MNHEY and CDR2 is SMNVEV (reference sequence). The chain's CDR3 is CASSRQTAPSTDTQYF. As DNA, the CDR3 is TGTGCCAGCAGCCGACAGACAGCCCCTAGCACAGATACGCAGTATTTT.

The chain uses TRBV4-1 and TRBJ1-2; D is undetermined. V lost 5 bases and J lost 7, with 23 bases in between. There are 16 residues in the CDR3. The V gene's germline CDR1 is MGHRA and CDR2 YSYEKL. The CDR3 loop is CASSDLGRLEFGGYTF. In DNA form, the CDR3 reads TGCGCCAGCAGCGACCTCGGCCGACTGGAATTTGGTGGCTACACCTTC.

The chain joins TRBV7-9 to TRBJ1-4, with D possibly matching TRBD1 (5 bases). Looked up from germline, CDR1 is SEHNR and CDR2 is FQNEAQ (reference sequence). The CDR3 spans 13 residues. V lost 4 bases, J lost 6 bases, and 9 bases lay in between. The chain's CDR3 is CASSYQGDEKLFF. The CDR3 nucleotides are TGTGCCAGCAGCTACCAAGGGGATGAAAAACTGTTTTTT.

The count of this clone is one. This sequence joins TRBV5-5 and TRBJ2-7; 8 bases match TRBD1. V trimming: 2 bases; J trimming: 4 bases; junction bases outside the gene matches: 8. This CDR3 contains 15 residues. Germline loops: CDR1 SGHKS, CDR2 YYEKEE (reference sequence). CDR3 residues: CASSFLQGAGYEQYF. In nucleotides, the CDR3 is TGTGCCAGCAGCTTCCTCCAGGGGGCGGGTTACGAGCAGTACTTC.

The rearrangement links TRBV7-9 to TRBJ2-7, with 7 bases matching TRBD2. Germline CDR1 is SEHNR and CDR2 is FQNEAQ (reference sequence). This CDR3 has 13 amino acids. Germline trimming cut 0 bases from V and 5 bases from J; bases unmatched to any gene: 1. The CDR3 DNA follows: TGTGCCAGCAGCTTAGCTGGGGGGGACGAGCAGTACTTC. It encodes CASSLAGGDEQYF.

This rearrangement joins TRBV6-5 to TRBJ2-5, with 11 positions matching TRBD1. J gave up 4 bases and V 6 bases, and 4 bases lay outside the gene matches. This CDR3 has 14 amino acids. Germline CDR1 reads MNHEY; CDR2 reads SVGAGI. The CDR3, as DNA: TGTGCCAGCAGCTATGGGACAGGGGGAGAGACCCAGTACTTC. Amino acid sequence: CASSYGTGGETQYF.

The rearrangement links TRBV5-8 to TRBJ2-6; no reliable D call. The germline V and J ends were trimmed by 4 bases and 2 bases, with 7 bases remaining between them. CDR3 length: 14 amino acids. The V gene's germline CDR1 is SGHTS and CDR2 YDEGEE. The CDR3, as DNA: TGTGCCAGCAGCGCGGTGGCTGGGGCCAACGTCCTGACTTTC. Amino acid sequence: CASSAVAGANVLTF.

The V gene is TRBV5-6, the J gene TRBJ2-1; the D is unclear. The length of the CDR3 is 13 residues. CDR1 and CDR2 from the germline V gene are SGHDT and YYEEEE. The V end lost 0 bases, the J end lost 11 bases, and 12 bases lay between the germline ends. In nucleotides, the CDR3 is TGTGCCAGCAGCTTGGGAGGCAGCCCTAAGCAGTTCTTC. This gives the protein CASSLGGSPKQFF.

The genes are TRBV29-1 and TRBJ2-6; D call uncertain. CDR3 length: 14 amino acids. Germline CDR1 reads SQVTM; CDR2 reads ANQGSEA. Trimming took off 4 bases at V and 0 bases at J, with 7 bases between the two ends. The CDR3 here is CSVVTTSGANVLTF. The CDR3 nucleotides read TGCAGCGTTGTGACAACCTCTGGGGCCAACGTCCTGACTTTC.

Concerning this clone: One end of the junction varies from germline; a read error may be responsible. The chain links TRBV29-1 to TRBJ1-1; D is possibly TRBD1 (5 bases). The CDR3 totals 16 residues. Germline loops: CDR1 SQVTM, CDR2 ANQGSEA. The CDR3 DNA reads as TGCAGCGTTGAAGATGGGAACTCCCGTTTGCAGGGTGAAGCTTCCTTT. The encoded protein is CSVEDGNSRLQGEASF.

The genes are TRBV5-1 and TRBJ1-1; 7 nucleotides agree with TRBD1. CDR1 is SGHRS and CDR2 is YFSETQ in the germline V gene. This CDR3 has 15 amino acids. V gave up 4 bases and J gave up 2 bases; unmatched junction bases: 8. CDR3 residues: CASSGTGTDNTEAFF. DNA for the CDR3: TGCGCCAGCAGCGGGACCGGGACAGATAACACTGAAGCTTTCTTT.